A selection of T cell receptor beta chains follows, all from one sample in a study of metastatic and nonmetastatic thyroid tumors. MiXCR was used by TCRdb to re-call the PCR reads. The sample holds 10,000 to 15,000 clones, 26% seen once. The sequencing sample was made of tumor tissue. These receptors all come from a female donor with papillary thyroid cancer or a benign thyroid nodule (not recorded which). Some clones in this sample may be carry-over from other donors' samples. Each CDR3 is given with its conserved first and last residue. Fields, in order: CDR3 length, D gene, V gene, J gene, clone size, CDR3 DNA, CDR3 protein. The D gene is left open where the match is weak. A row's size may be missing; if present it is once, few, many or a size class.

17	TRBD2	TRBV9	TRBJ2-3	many	TGTGCCAGCAGCCCCGGGACTAGCGGGGGTGATCGATATACGCAGTATTTT	CASSPGTSGGDRYTQYF
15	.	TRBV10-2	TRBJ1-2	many	TGCGCCAGCAGTGAGTCGATTTCCGCAGCTTATGGCTACACCTTC	CASSESISAAYGYTF
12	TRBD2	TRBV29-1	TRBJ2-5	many	TGCAGCGTTCGGGGGGGCCAAGAGACCCAGTACTTC	CSVRGGQETQYF
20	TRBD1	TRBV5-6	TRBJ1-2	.	TGTGCCAGCAGCTTGGCGGAGCAGGGGGCTCCGTTTCCATACGGCTATGGCTACACCTTC	CASSLAEQGAPFPYGYGYTF
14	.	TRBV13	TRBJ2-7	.	TGTGCCAGCAGCGCACGGGGGACTCCCTACGAGCAGTACTTC	CASSARGTPYEQYF
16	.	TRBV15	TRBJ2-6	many	TGTGCCACCAGCAGAGACCTTCTCTCTGGGGCCAACGTCCTGACTTTC	CATSRDLLSGANVLTF
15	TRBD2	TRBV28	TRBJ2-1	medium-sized	TGTGCCAGCAGACTAACCGGGACTAGCGGGGCTGAGCAGTTCTTC	CASRLTGTSGAEQFF
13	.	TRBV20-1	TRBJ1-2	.	TGCAGTGCTCCATTGACCCCTAACTATGGCTACACCTTC	CSAPLTPNYGYTF
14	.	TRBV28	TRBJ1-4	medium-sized	TGTGCCAGCAGCACGGACGGAGGTTGGGAAAAACTGTTTTTT	CASSTDGGWEKLFF
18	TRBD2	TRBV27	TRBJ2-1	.	TGTGCCAGCAGTCCGCTCATACTAGCGGGAGGTTCCTACAATGAGCAGTTCTTC	CASSPLILAGGSYNEQFF
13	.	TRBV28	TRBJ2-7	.	TGTGCCAGCAGTTTACGAGGTGGGGACGAGCAGTACTTC	CASSLRGGDEQYF
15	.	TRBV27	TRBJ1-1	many	TGTGCCAGCAGTAGGGACACCCGCTATGGCACTGAAGCTTTCTTT	CASSRDTRYGTEAFF
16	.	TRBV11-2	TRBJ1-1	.	TGTGCCAGCAGCTTAGATTATCGTTATTGGCTTACTGAAGCTTTCTTT	CASSLDYRYWLTEAFF
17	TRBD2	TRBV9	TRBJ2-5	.	TGTGCCAGCAGCGTAGGGAGCGGGAGGGCAGGGGAGGAGACCCAGTACTTC	CASSVGSGRAGEETQYF
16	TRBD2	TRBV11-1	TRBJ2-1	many	TGTGCCAGCAGCCAATCCGGGACTAAGAACTACAATGAGCAGTTCTTC	CASSQSGTKNYNEQFF
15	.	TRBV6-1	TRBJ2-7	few	TGTGCCAGCAGGGCGGGGGGACAGGTCTCCTACGAGCAGTACTTC	CASRAGGQVSYEQYF
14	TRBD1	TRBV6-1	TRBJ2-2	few	TGTGCCAGCAGACGGACAGGGAACACCGGGGAGCTGTTTTTT	CASRRTGNTGELFF
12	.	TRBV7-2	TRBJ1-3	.	TGTGCCAGCAGCTTAGCTGGAAACACCATATATTTT	CASSLAGNTIYF
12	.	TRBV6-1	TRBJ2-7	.	TGTGCCAGCAGTCCAGGCCCCTACGAGCAGTACTTC	CASSPGPYEQYF
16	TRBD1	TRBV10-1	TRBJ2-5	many	TGCGCCAGCAGTGGGGCCGACTCCAGGGGGAAAGAGACCCAGTACTTC	CASSGADSRGKETQYF
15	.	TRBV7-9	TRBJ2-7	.	TGTGCCAGCAGCCCCTGGGGGGGGGCCGTGCACGAGCAGTACTTC	CASSPWGGAVHEQYF
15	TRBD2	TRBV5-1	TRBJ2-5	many	TGCGCCAGCAGCTTGGAACGGCTAGCGGGAGAGACCCAGTACTTC	CASSLERLAGETQYF
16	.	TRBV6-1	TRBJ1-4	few	TGTGCCAGCAGTTCCCCGCGGGGGGGGACAAATGAAAAACTGTTTTTT	CASSSPRGGTNEKLFF
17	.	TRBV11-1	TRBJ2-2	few	TGTGCCAGCAGCTTATCCCCTATTTGGATCCCCGCCGGGGAACTGTTTTTT	CASSLSPIWIPAGELFF
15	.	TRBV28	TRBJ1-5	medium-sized	TGTGCCAGCAGTTTATGGGACAGTAGCAATCAGCCCCAGCATTTT	CASSLWDSSNQPQHF
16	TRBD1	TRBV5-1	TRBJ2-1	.	TGCGCCAGCAGCTTGGGGGGACAGAAAGTATACAATGAGCAGTTCTTC	CASSLGGQKVYNEQFF
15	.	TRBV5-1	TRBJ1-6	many	TGCGCCAGCAGCTTGGATGGGCCCTATAATTCACCCCTCCACTTT	CASSLDGPYNSPLHF
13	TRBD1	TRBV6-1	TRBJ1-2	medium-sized	TGTGCCAGCAGTCTGCAGGGGGGCTATGGCTACACCTTC	CASSLQGGYGYTF
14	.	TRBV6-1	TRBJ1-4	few	TGTGCCAGCAGAAAAGGGGGGGGGAATGAAAAACTGTTTTTT	CASRKGGGNEKLFF
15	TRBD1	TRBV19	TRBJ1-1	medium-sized	TGTGCCAGTAGTACATCGACAGGGGAAGGTGGTGAAGCTTTCTTT	CASSTSTGEGGEAFF
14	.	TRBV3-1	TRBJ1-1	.	TGTGCCAGCAGCCCGCGGGGGCGCGGCACTGAAGCTTTCTTT	CASSPRGRGTEAFF
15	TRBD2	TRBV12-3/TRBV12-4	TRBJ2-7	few	TGTGCCAGCAGGGGTAGCGGGGCCGGGGCCTACGAGCAGTACTTC	CASRGSGAGAYEQYF
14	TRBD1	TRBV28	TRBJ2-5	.	TGTGCCAGCAGTTTGGTTGGACAGGGGGAGACCCAGTACTTC	CASSLVGQGETQYF
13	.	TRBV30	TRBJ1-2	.	TGTGCCTGGGTCAGAGTGACAGCCTATGGCTACACCTTC	CAWVRVTAYGYTF
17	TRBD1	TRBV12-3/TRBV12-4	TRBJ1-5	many	TGTGCCAGCAGTTTGGGACAGGAAGTTTATAGCAATCAGCCCCAGCATTTT	CASSLGQEVYSNQPQHF
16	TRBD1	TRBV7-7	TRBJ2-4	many	TGTGCTAGCAGCTTAGGTTTACGGGACAGCAAAAACATTCAGTACTTC	CASSLGLRDSKNIQYF
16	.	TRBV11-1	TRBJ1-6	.	TGTGCCAGCAGCTTCAGGGCCCCGGCCTATAATTCACCCCTCCACTTT	CASSFRAPAYNSPLHF
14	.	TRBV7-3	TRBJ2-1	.	TGTGCCAGCAGCCTAGGAGCATGGGGCATTGAGCAGTTCTTC	CASSLGAWGIEQFF
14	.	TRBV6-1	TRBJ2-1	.	TGTGCCAGCAGATCAGGAGACGAGCTTAATGAGCAGTTCTTC	CASRSGDELNEQFF